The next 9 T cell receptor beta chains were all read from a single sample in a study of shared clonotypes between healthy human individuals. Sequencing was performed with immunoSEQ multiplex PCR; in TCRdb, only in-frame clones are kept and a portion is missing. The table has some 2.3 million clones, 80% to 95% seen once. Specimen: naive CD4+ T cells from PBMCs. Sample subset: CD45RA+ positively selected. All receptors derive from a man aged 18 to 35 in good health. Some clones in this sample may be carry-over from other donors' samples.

The CDR3 here is CASGLARDRVSGRNADTQYF. The CDR3, as DNA: TGTGCTAGTGGTTTGGCAAGGGACAGGGTTAGCGGGAGGAATGCAGATACGCAGTATTTT. The chain has TRBV12-5 and TRBJ2-3; tentative D call: TRBD2 (10 bases). Trimming removed 1 base from V and 4 bases from J, with 27 bases in between. The CDR3 is made up of 20 amino acids. Germline-derived CDR1 and CDR2 are LGHNT and FRNRAP.

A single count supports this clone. The DNA for the CDR3 is TGCGCCAGCGGGGACTCGAACTCAGATACGCAGTATTTT. It translates to CASGDSNSDTQYF. The rearrangement links TRBV5-1 to TRBJ2-3, with D possibly being TRBD2 (6 bases). Trimming took 7 bases from V and 4 from J, leaving 13 bases between them. This CDR3 is 13 amino acids long. Germline V gene sequence: CDR1 SGHRS, CDR2 YFSETQ.

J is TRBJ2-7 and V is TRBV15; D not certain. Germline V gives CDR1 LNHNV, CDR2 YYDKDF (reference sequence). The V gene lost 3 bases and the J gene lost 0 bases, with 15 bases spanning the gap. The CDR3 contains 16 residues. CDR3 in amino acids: CATSRVSWTSSYEQYF. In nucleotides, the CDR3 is TGTGCCACCAGCAGGGTATCCTGGACCAGCTCCTACGAGCAGTACTTC.

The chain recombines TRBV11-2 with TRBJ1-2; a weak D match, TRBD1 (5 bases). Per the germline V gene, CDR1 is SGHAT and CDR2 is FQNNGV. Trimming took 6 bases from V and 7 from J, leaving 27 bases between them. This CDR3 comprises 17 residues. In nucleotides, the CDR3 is TGTGCCAGCAGGATCCGGGCGGGGCTAGGGGAAGGTCCTGGCTACACCTTC. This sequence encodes CASRIRAGLGEGPGYTF.

The CDR3 DNA reads TGTGCCAGTCAGGGTGAGGGGGGAACTGAAGCTTTCTTT. It is translated as CASQGEGGTEAFF. The genes are TRBV2 and TRBJ1-1; the D gene is possibly TRBD1 (6 bases). The CDR3 consists of 13 residues. Germline loops: CDR1 SNHLY, CDR2 FYNNEI. V was shortened by 9 bases and J by 5 bases, with 16 bases between the two germline ends.

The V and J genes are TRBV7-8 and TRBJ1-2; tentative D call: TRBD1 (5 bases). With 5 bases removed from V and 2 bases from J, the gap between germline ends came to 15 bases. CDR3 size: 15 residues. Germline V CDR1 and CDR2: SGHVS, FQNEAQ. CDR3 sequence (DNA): TGTGCCAGCAGCCAACTTGGGGCGGGCAACTATGGCTACACCTTC. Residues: CASSQLGAGNYGYTF. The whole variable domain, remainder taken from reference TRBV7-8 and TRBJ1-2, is GAGVSQSPRYKVAKRGQDVALRCDPISGHVSLFWYQQALGQGPEFLTYFQNEAQLDKSGLPSDRFFAERPEGSVSTLKIQRTQQEDSAVYLCASSQLGAGNYGYTFGSGTRLTVV.

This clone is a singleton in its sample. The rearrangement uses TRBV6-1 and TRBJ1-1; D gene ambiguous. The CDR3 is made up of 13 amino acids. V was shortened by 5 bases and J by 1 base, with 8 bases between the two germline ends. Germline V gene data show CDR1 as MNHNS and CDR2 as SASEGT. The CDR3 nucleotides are TGTGCCAGCAGTCGGACGTCGAACACTGAAGCTTTCTTT. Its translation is CASSRTSNTEAFF.

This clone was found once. In DNA, the CDR3 is TGTGCCAGTAGTATTCTCGGCTACTATGGCTACACCTTC. Amino acids: CASSILGYYGYTF. The chain combines TRBV19 with TRBJ1-2; D is ambiguous. The CDR3 is 13 residues long. Deletions cut 3 bases from V and 3 bases from J, with 8 bases between. Germline assignment: CDR1 LNHDA and CDR2 SQIVND (reference sequence).

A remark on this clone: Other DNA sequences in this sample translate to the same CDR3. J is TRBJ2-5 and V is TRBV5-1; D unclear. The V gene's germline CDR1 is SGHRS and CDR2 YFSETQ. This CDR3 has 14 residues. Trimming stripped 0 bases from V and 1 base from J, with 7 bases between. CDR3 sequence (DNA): TGCGCCAGCAGCTTGGGACGGGCCCAAGAGACCCAGTACTTC. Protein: CASSLGRAQETQYF.